This paragraph reports one T cell receptor (beta chain). The sample belongs to a study of blood T cell repertoires in COVID-19. Study-level information: Nucleic acid was either cDNA or gDNA, and it came from T cells, B-cell-depleted T cells, or PBMCs.

Per the original data handling: Reference gene primers were amplified, and this amplification served to estimate nucleated cell counts. Profiled with immunoSEQ multiplex PCR; TCRdb holds only in-frame clones, not every one. The V and J calls and the clone size are those of that table, but D and trimming were determined from the DNA. The data contain about 250,000 clones, about 89% of them seen just once; the ten biggest clones take up 1.5% to 2%. The germline gives CDR1 SGHVS, CDR2 FQNEAQ. The CDR3 runs 16 residues. Trimming removed 3 bases from V and 1 base from J, with 13 bases in between. The chain has TRBV7-8 and TRBJ2-1; TRBD1 is a possible D gene (6 bases). This TCR came from a woman in her fifties or sixties who had recovered from COVID-19. Sequenced input: peripheral blood. The CDR3 nucleotides read TGTGCCAGCAGCTTGTTGCCCAGGGGATCCTACAATGAGCAGTTCTTC. As protein: CASSLLPRGSYNEQFF.